This T cell receptor (beta chain) was profiled in a study of shared clonotypes between healthy human individuals. It was CD45RO-negative cells, positively selected for CCR7, that made up naive CD8 cells, with terminally differentiated effector memory CD45RA+ cells excluded. Assay execution took place at the deep level. The data were produced by immunoSEQ multiplex PCR, yet TCRdb's version contains in-frame clones alone and is incomplete. The repertoire consists of about 2 million clones, with over 85% occurring once and the leading ten covering around 1.1%. Findings and caveats of the study: Rarefaction curves obtained for sorted subsets showed sequencing incomplete despite large depth. On the whole, naive subsets had larger estimated richness than memory subsets had. A reduction in generation probabilities was seen for non-shared clonotypes relative to those shared by all four donors.

Regarding this clone: What it recognizes is unknown.

The CDR3 is 13 amino acids. The germline gives CDR1 PRHDT, CDR2 FYEKMQ (reference sequence). V lost 7 bases to trimming and J lost 5 bases, with 15 bases between them. The clonotype comes from a young man in good health. The material sequenced was naive CD8+ T cells sorted from blood. The chain recombines TRBV13 with TRBJ2-7; D perhaps matches TRBD1 (5 bases). In DNA, the CDR3 is TGTGCCAGCACCCCCCAGGGTAGGCACGAGCAGTACTTC. Translation: CASTPQGRHEQYF.